A selection of T cell receptor beta chains follows, all from one sample in a study of Tregs in tolerant kidney transplant recipients. The protocol was immunoSEQ multiplex PCR, while the TCRdb copy is restricted to in-frame clones and leaves out a portion. The sample records about 64,000 clones, 95% to 98% being singletons. The input for sequencing was Tregs from blood, taken before the transplant. These TCRs come from a human donor who received a combined kidney and bone marrow transplant. CDR3s include the opening cysteine and the closing phenylalanine or tryptophan. D genes are given only for firm matches. The size entry is marked missing in some rows and otherwise reads once, few, many or a size class.

15	NA	TRBD1	TRBV6-6	TRBJ1-5	CASRQSGQVEQPQHF	TGTGCCAGCAGGCAATCCGGACAGGTCGAGCAGCCCCAGCATTTT
18	once	TRBD2	TRBV7-2	TRBJ2-7	CASSLRSSGALSSYEQYF	TGTGCCAGCAGCTTAAGGTCTAGCGGGGCCCTTAGCTCCTACGAGCAGTACTTC
14	NA	TRBD2	TRBV6-5	TRBJ2-1	CASRGGAYYNEQFF	TGTGCCAGCCGCGGGGGGGCCTACTACAATGAGCAGTTCTTC
13	NA	NA	TRBV13	TRBJ2-1	CASSSGGNNEQFF	TGTGCCAGCAGCTCCGGGGGAAACAATGAGCAGTTCTTC
15	once	TRBD1	TRBV5-1	TRBJ1-1	CASSLPGQGLSEAFF	TGCGCCAGCAGCTTGCCGGGACAGGGGCTATCTGAAGCTTTCTTT
15	NA	TRBD2	TRBV5-1	TRBJ2-1	CASSLASGSYNEQFF	TGCGCCAGCAGCTTAGCTAGCGGCTCCTACAATGAGCAGTTCTTC
13	NA	NA	TRBV27	TRBJ1-5	CASSLTVDQPQHF	TGTGCCAGCAGTTTGACAGTGGATCAGCCCCAGCATTTT
13	NA	TRBD1	TRBV10-3	TRBJ1-2	CAILGQGDYGYTF	TGTGCCATTCTTGGACAGGGCGACTATGGCTACACCTTC
13	NA	NA	TRBV19	TRBJ2-5	CASSRTSQETQYF	TGTGCCAGTAGTAGGACATCCCAAGAGACCCAGTACTTC
16	once	TRBD2	TRBV7-2	TRBJ2-7	CASSRRSGWRTYEQYF	TGTGCCAGCAGCCGACGTAGCGGGTGGCGTACCTACGAGCAGTACTTC
15	NA	TRBD2	TRBV7-9	TRBJ2-7	CASGRGVSGTDEQYF	TGTGCCAGCGGCCGGGGAGTTAGCGGGACGGACGAGCAGTACTTC
15	NA	TRBD1	TRBV7-2	TRBJ1-2	CASSLVRTGVYGYTF	TGTGCCAGCAGCTTGGTCCGGACAGGCGTTTATGGCTACACCTTC
11	NA	NA	TRBV5-1	TRBJ2-3	CASGLEDTQYF	TGCGCCAGCGGTTTAGAAGATACGCAGTATTTT
16	NA	NA	TRBV5-1	TRBJ2-7	CASSLGGIAAYYEQYF	TGCGCCAGCAGCTTGGGTGGGATAGCGGCCTACTACGAGCAGTACTTC
17	NA	TRBD2	TRBV5-6	TRBJ2-4	CASSLRGGLFDKNIQYF	TGTGCCAGCAGCTTGCGGGGGGGCCTATTTGACAAAAACATTCAGTACTTC
13	NA	TRBD2	TRBV15	TRBJ2-3	CATSRGGTDTQYF	TGTGCCACCAGCAGGGGGGGGACAGATACGCAGTATTTT
14	NA	NA	TRBV7-9	TRBJ1-2	CASSFFNGDYGYTF	TGTGCCAGCAGCTTTTTCAACGGTGATTATGGCTACACCTTC
15	NA	NA	TRBV9	TRBJ1-4	CASSVGGHPNEKLFF	TGTGCCAGCAGCGTAGGTGGCCACCCAAATGAAAAACTGTTTTTT
16	NA	TRBD1	TRBV7-2	TRBJ1-3	CASSNTGGASGNTIYF	TGTGCCAGCAGCAATACAGGGGGCGCCTCTGGAAACACCATATATTTT
12	NA	TRBD1	TRBV5-6	TRBJ2-1	CASRLTGGRKFF	TGTGCCAGCAGGTTGACAGGGGGCAGGAAGTTCTTC
16	NA	TRBD1	TRBV19	TRBJ2-2	CASSSGQGAWTGELFF	TGTGCCAGTAGTAGTGGACAGGGGGCGTGGACCGGGGAGCTGTTTTTT
15	NA	NA	TRBV25-1	TRBJ2-1	CASSEFGAWSDEQFF	TGTGCCAGCAGTGAATTTGGGGCCTGGTCCGATGAGCAGTTCTTC
15	NA	NA	TRBV11-1	TRBJ2-1	CASSPQGRSYNEQFF	TGTGCCAGCAGCCCCCAGGGCCGCTCCTACAATGAGCAGTTCTTC
12	NA	TRBD1	TRBV7-8	TRBJ2-7	CASSPGGYEQYF	TGTGCCAGCAGCCCAGGGGGCTACGAGCAGTACTTC
12	NA	NA	TRBV29-1	TRBJ2-3	CSVDSEADTQYF	TGCAGCGTTGACTCCGAGGCGGATACGCAGTATTTT
14	NA	NA	TRBV6-1	TRBJ1-6	CASSLTDNNSPLHF	TGTGCCAGCAGCCTGACAGATAATAATTCACCCCTCCACTTT
14	NA	NA	TRBV7-6	TRBJ2-7	CASSSGTTLLEQYF	TGTGCCAGCAGCTCCGGGACAACACTTTTAGAGCAGTACTTC
14	NA	NA	TRBV7-3	TRBJ2-1	CASSLGGSYNEQFF	TGTGCCAGCAGCTTAGGAGGTTCCTACAATGAGCAGTTCTTC
14	NA	NA	TRBV7-7	TRBJ2-5	CASSLAGLQETQYF	TGTGCCAGCAGCTTAGCGGGACTTCAAGAGACCCAGTACTTC
16	NA	TRBD1	TRBV2	TRBJ1-5	CASSPEGAYSNQPQHF	TGTGCCAGCAGCCCCGAGGGGGCTTATAGCAATCAGCCCCAGCATTTT
14	NA	NA	TRBV9	TRBJ2-7	CASSFSPRGGQQYF	TGTGCCAGCAGCTTCTCCCCGCGGGGTGGTCAGCAGTACTTC
14	NA	TRBD2	TRBV28	TRBJ2-3	CASRRGGLSDTQYF	TGTGCCAGCAGGCGGGGGGGACTCTCAGATACGCAGTATTTT
14	NA	NA	TRBV5-1	TRBJ1-1	CASSLVGENTEAFF	TGCGCCAGCAGCTTGGTCGGAGAGAACACTGAAGCTTTCTTT
16	NA	TRBD2	TRBV7-9	TRBJ2-7	CASSPGTSGESYEQYF	TGTGCCAGCAGCCCCGGGACTAGCGGCGAAAGTTACGAGCAGTACTTC
11	NA	NA	TRBV6-1	TRBJ2-7	CASSSLGRELF	TGTGCCAGCAGTTCTCTTGGGCGGGAACTCTTC
11	NA	NA	TRBV20-1	TRBJ2-7	CSARDGPSGYF	TGCAGTGCTAGAGATGGGCCCTCCGGGTACTTC
15	once	NA	TRBV4-2	TRBJ1-2	CASSQGDGLVYGYTF	TGTGCCAGCAGCCAAGGAGACGGGTTAGTCTATGGCTACACCTTC
14	NA	NA	TRBV5-1	TRBJ1-4	CASSPGQPGEKLFF	TGCGCCAGCAGCCCCGGACAGCCGGGGGAAAAACTGTTTTTT
17	NA	NA	TRBV6-1	TRBJ2-3	CASSEAEGFRSTDTQYF	TGTGCCAGCAGTGAAGCCGAGGGTTTTCGCAGCACAGATACGCAGTATTTT
14	once	TRBD1	TRBV6-5	TRBJ1-3	CASSSQGGLGTIYF	TGTGCCAGCAGTTCACAGGGGGGACTCGGCACCATATATTTT
16	NA	TRBD2	TRBV11-2	TRBJ2-5	CASSLGRTSGVETQYF	TGTGCCAGCAGCTTAGGAAGGACTAGCGGGGTAGAGACCCAGTACTTC
15	NA	NA	TRBV4-1	TRBJ1-4	CASSQDPAAWEKLFF	TGCGCCAGCAGCCAAGATCCCGCGGCTTGGGAAAAACTGTTTTTT
15	NA	TRBD2	TRBV7-3	TRBJ2-3	CASSLMGLATDTQYF	TGTGCCAGCAGCTTAATGGGACTAGCCACAGATACGCAGTATTTT
16	NA	NA	TRBV18	TRBJ1-6	CASSPGAGAYNSPLHF	TGTGCCAGCTCACCAGGGGCAGGGGCCTATAATTCACCCCTCCACTTT
16	NA	TRBD1	TRBV5-4	TRBJ2-7	CASSSPGQGKIYEQYF	TGTGCCAGCAGCTCCCCGGGACAGGGAAAAATCTACGAGCAGTACTTC
14	NA	NA	TRBV7-8	TRBJ2-5	CASSPDSIQETQYF	TGTGCCAGCAGCCCTGACAGTATCCAAGAGACCCAGTACTTC
11	NA	NA	TRBV30	TRBJ2-7	CAWRRVYEQYF	TGTGCCTGGAGGAGGGTCTACGAGCAGTACTTC
15	NA	TRBD1	TRBV10-3	TRBJ2-7	CAISESGQGLYEQYF	TGTGCCATCAGTGAGTCAGGACAGGGCCTGTACGAGCAGTACTTC
18	NA	TRBD2	TRBV29-1	TRBJ2-3	CSVVGGTSGSHSTDTQYF	TGCAGCGTTGTGGGAGGGACTAGCGGGAGTCATAGCACAGATACGCAGTATTTT
12	NA	NA	TRBV5-1	TRBJ2-7	CASSLVGDEQYF	TGCGCCAGCAGCTTGGTAGGGGACGAGCAGTACTTC
12	NA	NA	TRBV6-6	TRBJ2-7	CASSLQGYEQYF	TGTGCCAGCAGTCTTCAGGGGTACGAGCAGTACTTC
13	NA	NA	TRBV27	TRBJ2-7	CASQSTQGQWQYF	TGTGCCAGCCAAAGTACCCAGGGGCAGTGGCAGTACTTC
13	NA	NA	TRBV7-2	TRBJ2-3	CASSLRDTDTQYF	TGTGCCAGCAGCCTTCGGGACACAGATACGCAGTATTTT
15	NA	NA	TRBV25-1	TRBJ1-4	CASSGEGSRSEKLFF	TGTGCCAGCAGTGGGGAGGGGAGTCGGAGTGAAAAACTGTTTTTT
16	NA	TRBD1	TRBV15	TRBJ2-7	CATSRVMGQGVYEQYF	TGTGCCACCAGCAGAGTGATGGGACAGGGGGTATACGAGCAGTACTTC